The present TCR beta chain was sequenced within a study of blood T cell repertoires in COVID-19. Across the whole study: From the United States, Italy and Spain came samples of acute and convalescent COVID-19. T cells, B-cell-depleted T cells, or PBMCs supplied cDNA or gDNA.

The V gene's germline CDR1 is MNHEY and CDR2 SVGAGI. Unmatched junction bases numbered 8, after V lost 2 bases and J lost 6 bases. This CDR3 region has 15 residues. As processed by the authors: How many nucleated cells were present was estimated from reference gene primer amplification. Only in-frame clones appear in the TCRdb table, and some are missing; sequencing was by immunoSEQ multiplex PCR. V and J calls and clone size are as listed in that table; D and trimming were resolved from the DNA. The table records 95,000 to 120,000 clones, 80% to 90% of them present only once. The chain combines TRBV6-5 with TRBJ1-2, with 8 bases lining up with TRBD1. The receptor comes from a man aged 35-49 years with acute or convalescent COVID-19. Sequenced input: peripheral blood. This chain's CDR3 is CASSYGFTGGDGYTF. DNA of the CDR3: TGTGCCAGCAGTTACGGATTTACAGGGGGAGATGGCTACACCTTC.